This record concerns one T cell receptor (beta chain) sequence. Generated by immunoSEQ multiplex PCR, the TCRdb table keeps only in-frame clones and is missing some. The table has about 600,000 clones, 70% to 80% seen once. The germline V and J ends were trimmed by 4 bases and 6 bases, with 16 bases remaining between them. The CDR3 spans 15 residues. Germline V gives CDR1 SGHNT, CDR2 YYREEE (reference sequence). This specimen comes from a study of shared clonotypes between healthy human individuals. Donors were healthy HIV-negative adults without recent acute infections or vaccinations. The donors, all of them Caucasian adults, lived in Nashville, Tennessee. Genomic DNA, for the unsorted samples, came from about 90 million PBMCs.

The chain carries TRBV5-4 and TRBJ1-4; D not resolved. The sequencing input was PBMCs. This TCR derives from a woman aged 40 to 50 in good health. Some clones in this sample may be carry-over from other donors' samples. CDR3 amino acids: CASSLQGRVDEKLFF. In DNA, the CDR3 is TGTGCCAGCAGCCTGCAAGGGAGGGTTGATGAAAAACTGTTTTTT.